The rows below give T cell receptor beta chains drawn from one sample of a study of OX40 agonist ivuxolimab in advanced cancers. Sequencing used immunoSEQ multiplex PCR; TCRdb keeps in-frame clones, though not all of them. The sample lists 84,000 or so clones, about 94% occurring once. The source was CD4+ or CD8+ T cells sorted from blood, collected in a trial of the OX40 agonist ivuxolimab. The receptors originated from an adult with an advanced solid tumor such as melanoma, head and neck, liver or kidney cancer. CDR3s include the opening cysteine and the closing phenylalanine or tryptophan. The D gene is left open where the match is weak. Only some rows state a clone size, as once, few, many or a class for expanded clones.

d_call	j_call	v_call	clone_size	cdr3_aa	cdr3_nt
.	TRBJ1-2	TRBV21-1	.	CASTCSADRVNGYTF	TGTGCCAGCACCTGCTCCGCCGACAGGGTGAATGGCTACACCTTC
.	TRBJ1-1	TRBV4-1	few	CASSHHRDGVEDTEAFF	TGCGCCAGCAGCCATCACCGGGACGGTGTCGAGGACACTGAAGCTTTCTTT
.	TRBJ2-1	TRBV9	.	CASSVGGGPYNEQFF	TGTGCCAGCAGCGTGGGAGGGGGCCCCTACAATGAGCAGTTCTTC
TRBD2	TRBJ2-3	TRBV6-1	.	CASSAMRTSGTDTQYF	TGTGCCAGCAGTGCAATGCGGACTAGCGGCACAGATACGCAGTATTTT
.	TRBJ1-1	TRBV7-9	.	CASSPAVTEAFF	TGTGCCAGCAGCCCGGCGGTCACTGAAGCTTTCTTT
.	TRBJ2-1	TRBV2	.	CASRDGGPSSYNEQFF	TGTGCCAGCAGGGACGGAGGCCCTAGCTCCTACAATGAGCAGTTCTTC
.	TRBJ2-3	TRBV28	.	CASMDGLEGLGDTQYF	TGTGCCAGCATGGACGGTTTGGAGGGCCTCGGAGATACGCAGTATTTT
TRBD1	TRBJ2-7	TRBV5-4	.	CASSAGQGAYEQYF	TGTGCCAGCAGCGCGGGACAGGGGGCCTACGAGCAGTACTTC
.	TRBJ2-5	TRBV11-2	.	CASTIVRAGETQYF	TGTGCCAGCACCATCGTACGGGCAGGGGAGACCCAGTACTTC
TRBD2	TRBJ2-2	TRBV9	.	CASSVSTSGRGNTGELFF	TGTGCCAGCAGCGTTTCGACTAGCGGGAGAGGGAACACCGGGGAGCTGTTTTTT
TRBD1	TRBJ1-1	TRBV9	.	CASSVTRTGMGTEAFF	TGTGCCAGCAGCGTCACTAGGACAGGGATGGGCACTGAAGCTTTCTTT
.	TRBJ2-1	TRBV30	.	CAWSRTEDPGVQFF	TGTGCCTGGAGTCGCACGGAGGATCCTGGTGTGCAGTTCTTC
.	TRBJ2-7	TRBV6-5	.	CASSYGSTYEQYF	TGTGCCAGCAGTTACGGTTCCACCTACGAGCAGTACTTC
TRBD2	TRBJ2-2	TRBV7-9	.	CASSSPGTSGSTGELFF	TGTGCCAGCAGCTCACCCGGGACTAGCGGCTCCACCGGGGAGCTGTTTTTT
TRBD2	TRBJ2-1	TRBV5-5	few	CASSLGLAGNNEQFF	TGTGCCAGCAGCCTAGGACTAGCGGGTAACAATGAGCAGTTCTTC
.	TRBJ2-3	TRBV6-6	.	CASSYPGYGTDTQYF	TGTGCCAGCAGTTACCCGGGATACGGCACAGATACGCAGTATTTT
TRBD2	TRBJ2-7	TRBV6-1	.	CASSVPTSGRVSSYEQYF	TGTGCCAGCAGTGTTCCAACTAGCGGGAGGGTTTCTTCCTACGAGCAGTACTTC
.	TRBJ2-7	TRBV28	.	CASSSDDRARGGYEQYF	TGTGCCAGCAGCTCAGATGACAGGGCCCGCGGGGGCTACGAGCAGTACTTC